Listed here are 20 T cell receptor beta chains from one sample, sequenced in a study of CD4 and CD8 cells across lung adenocarcinoma regions. In TCRdb, the PCR reads were re-called with MiXCR into one record per CDR3 protein. The sample lists thousands of distinct CDR3 sequences; roughly 45% were seen once. The sequenced sample consisted of CD4+ T cells from the margin of a lung tumor. The receptor source for this set is a female donor with lung adenocarcinoma. The CD4 and CD8 labels of this study may be unreliable.

In its sample, this clonotype ranks as medium-sized. The chain has TRBV6-5 and TRBJ2-5; no firm D call. The DNA end lines up better with TRBJ2-7; the J call may be wrong. The CDR3 runs to 16 residues. CDR1 MNHEY and CDR2 SVGAGI come from the germline V gene. The CDR3 sequence: CASSSLKFGVIYEQYF. For the CDR3, the DNA is TGTGCCAGCAGTTCCTTAAAGTTTGGGGTTATCTACGAGCAGTACTTC.

This clonotype is large. This sequence joins TRBV6-5 and TRBJ2-2; no clear D gene. There are 14 residues in the CDR3. Trimming removed 4 bases at V and 7 bases at J, with 13 bases between. Germline assignment: CDR1 MNHEY and CDR2 SVGAGI. The CDR3 spells CASSFDLHGGELFF. DNA for the CDR3: TGTGCCAGCAGTTTCGACTTACACGGCGGGGAGCTGTTTTTT.

Of note for this clonotype: This CDR3 is missing its conserved last phenylalanine or tryptophan, likely due to a read error. It is unclear where the CDR3 begins or ends on the DNA, so no DNA is shown, and the CDR3 is as TCRdb lists it. The chain joins TRBV27 to TRBJ2-6; no check of the table's D call, TRBD1, against the DNA was made. Germline CDR1 reads MNHEY; CDR2 reads SMNVEV (reference sequence). The CDR3 contains 14 residues when both ends are counted. The CDR3 is CASSSPEETQYFGP.

By sample share, this clonotype is medium-sized. The chain links TRBV6-1 to TRBJ2-5; TRBD1 agrees at 7 bases. Germline V gives CDR1 MNHNS, CDR2 SASEGT. The V and J ends lost 6 bases and 3 bases, in that order; junction bases with no gene match: 4. The CDR3 is 13 residues long. DNA of the CDR3: TGTGCCAGCAGGGGGACAGCCAAAGAGACCCAGTACTTC. Protein: CASRGTAKETQYF.

The V and J genes are TRBV6-1 and TRBJ2-2; D might be TRBD2 (6 bases). Germline V lookup: CDR1 MNHNS, CDR2 SASEGT. The CDR3 is 17 amino acids. V lost 7 bases and J 3 bases, leaving 21 bases between the germline ends. CDR3 sequence: CASKVQVRGSYTGELFF. For the CDR3, the DNA is TGTGCCAGCAAAGTCCAGGTCCGGGGGTCGTACACCGGGGAGCTGTTTTTT.

The chain is built from TRBV11-3 and TRBJ2-1; 7 bases map to TRBD2. From germline, CDR1 is SGHNT and CDR2 YENEEA. V lost 4 bases, J lost 5 bases, and 5 bases stayed unmatched. The CDR3 has 14 residues. The CDR3 reads CASSYSGLNNEQFF. The CDR3 nucleotides read TGTGCCAGCAGCTATAGCGGGCTTAACAATGAGCAGTTCTTC. Looking up the rest from reference TRBV11-3 and TRBJ2-1 gives the full variable domain: EAGVVQSPRYKIIEKKQPVAFWCNPISGHNTLYWYLQNLGQGPELLIRYENEEAVDDSQLPKDRFSAERLKGVDSTLKIQPAELGDSAVYLCASSYSGLNNEQFFGPGTRLTVL.

Remarks on this clonotype: At one of its ends the junction is not consistent with the germline gene, which may arise from a read error. The rearrangement uses TRBV6-1 and TRBJ2-2; tentatively, D is TRBD1 (6 bases). CDR1 is MNHNS and CDR2 is SASEGT in the germline V gene. The CDR3 is 14 amino acids. CDR3 loop: CVSIQGVCTGTQFF. CDR3 bases: TGTGTCAGCATACAGGGTGTGTGCACAGGTACGCAGTTTTTT.

This clonotype showed up many times. The chain carries TRBV7-2 and TRBJ2-3, with a possible D match to TRBD1 (5 bases). The V gene's germline CDR1 is SGHTA and CDR2 FQGNSA. The V end was cut by 7 bases, the J end by 0 bases, with 14 bases between. The CDR3 contains 15 residues. CDR3 nucleotides: TGTGCCAGCAACCCAGGGATCTTGAGCACAGATACGCAGTATTTT. This codes for CASNPGILSTDTQYF. Filled out from reference TRBV7-2 and TRBJ2-3, the complete variable domain reads GAGVSQSPSNKVTEKGKDVELRCDPISGHTALYWYRQSLGQGLEFLIYFQGNSAPDKSGLPSDRFSAERTGGSVSTLTIQRTQQEDSAVYLCASNPGILSTDTQYFGPGTRLTVL.

The gene calls are TRBV25-1 and TRBJ2-1, with 8 positions matching TRBD2. The J call is doubtful: the DNA matches TRBJ2-7 better. Germline V gene sequence: CDR1 MGHDK, CDR2 SYGVNS. The CDR3 length is 16 residues. The CDR3 here is CASSGHGGGRGDEQYF. DNA of the CDR3: TGTGCCAGCAGTGGGCACGGGGGGGGGCGCGGAGACGAGCAGTACTTC.

Here the CDR3 reads CASSLARTGAGYTF. In DNA, the CDR3 is TGTGCCAGCAGCTTAGCCAGGACAGGGGCTGGCTACACCTTC. The rearrangement joins TRBV7-2 to TRBJ1-2, with 9 nucleotides matching TRBD1. Germline CDR1 is SGHTA and CDR2 is FQGNSA. The CDR3 extends over 14 amino acids. The V segment lost 0 bases and the J segment 7 bases; nucleotides outside the gene matches: 3.

On this clonotype: One end of the junction is discordant with germline, which a read error may explain. The gene calls are TRBV27 and TRBJ2-4; D might be TRBD1 (5 bases). Germline V gives CDR1 MNHEY, CDR2 SMNVEV (reference sequence). The CDR3 length is 13 residues. CDR3 in amino acids: CARGLRAPDMQYF. CDR3 nucleotide sequence: TGTGCCAGGGGGCTGAGAGCTCCAGACATGCAGTACTTC.

The rearrangement uses TRBV6-5 and TRBJ2-5; TRBD2 matches at 8 bases. Trimming took 0 bases from V and 5 from J; bases not matched to a gene: 5. The CDR3 runs 15 residues. Germline V gene sequence: CDR1 MNHEY, CDR2 SVGAGI. The CDR3 loop reads CASSYSSSGQETQYF. In DNA, the CDR3 is TGTGCCAGCAGTTACTCCTCTAGCGGGCAGGAGACCCAGTACTTC.

This clonotype was seen many times. V is TRBV7-2 and J is TRBJ2-3; the D gene is possibly TRBD2 (6 bases). The CDR3 is 15 amino acids. The V end lost 5 bases, the J end lost 1 base, and 13 bases lay between the germline ends. Germline V lookup: CDR1 SGHTA, CDR2 FQGNSA. Here the CDR3 reads CASSVLWGGTDTQYF. CDR3 in DNA: TGTGCCAGCAGCGTACTCTGGGGGGGCACAGATACGCAGTATTTT.

In this sample, this clonotype turned up a few times. V and J are TRBV4-2 and TRBJ2-3, with TRBD1 as a possible D gene (5 bases). Germline values: CDR1 LGHNA, CDR2 YNFKEQ. The CDR3 runs 15 residues. Trimming removed 3 bases from V and 4 bases from J, with 14 bases in between. CDR3 sequence reads: CASSQDTKKADTQYF. CDR3 DNA: TGTGCCAGCAGCCAGGACACCAAGAAAGCAGATACGCAGTATTTT.

The rearrangement joins TRBV14 to TRBJ2-1; D uncertain. Germline CDR1 and CDR2: SGHDN and FVKESK. Trimming shortened V by 4 bases and J by 4 bases, and 14 bases separated the two germline ends. This CDR3 region has 15 residues. CDR3: CASSLMKAAYNEQFF. As DNA, the CDR3 is TGTGCCAGCAGCCTAATGAAGGCGGCATACAATGAGCAGTTCTTC.

To note about this clonotype: Relative to the germline gene, one junction end is altered; a read error may explain this. This chain connects TRBV27 to TRBJ2-5, with a weak D call TRBD2 (6 bases). Per germline, CDR1 MNHEY and CDR2 SMNVEV (reference sequence). This CDR3 spans 15 amino acids. Here the CDR3 DNA reads TGTGCCACCAAGCTCTCGGCGCGGGACCAAGAGACGCAGTACTTC. It specifies CATKLSARDQETQYF.

This clonotype has ten or more counts. V is TRBV6-8 and J is TRBJ2-7; D might be TRBD1 (7 bases). Germline V gene sequence: CDR1 MNHGY, CDR2 SAAAGT. This CDR3 has 11 residues. The CDR3 protein is CASGGFNEQYF. CDR3 coding DNA: TGTGCTTCAGGGGGGTTCAACGAGCAGTACTTC.

As for this clonotype: One end of the junction does not line up with germline, which may come from a read error. The chain is built from TRBV4-1 and TRBJ1-4; 10 bases agree with TRBD1. The CDR3 is made up of 14 amino acids. The germline V gene has CDR1 MGHRA and CDR2 YSYEKL. CDR3 sequence reads: CASSKDRGRSELFF. The CDR3 nucleotides read TGCGCCAGCAGCAAAGACAGGGGGCGGTCGGAACTGTTTTTT.

By share of the sample, this clonotype is medium-sized. The chain employs TRBV27 and TRBJ1-4, with 8 bases aligning to TRBD1. This CDR3 region has 14 residues. CDR1 and CDR2 (germline): MNHEY, SMNVEV (reference sequence). V gave up 4 bases and J gave up 8 bases; unmatched junction bases: 6. CDR3 in DNA: TGTGCCAGCAGTTCACCGGGACAGGAGGAAAAACTGTTTTTT. This sequence encodes CASSSPGQEEKLFF.

This clonotype is classed as medium-sized (0.01 to 0.1%). The chain recombines TRBV6-1 with TRBJ2-1; possible D gene TRBD2, 6 bases. In germline, CDR1 is MNHNS, CDR2 SASEGT. This CDR3 region has 17 residues. Between the trimmed V and J ends, which lost 0 bases and 9 bases, there was a span of 21 bases. The CDR3 nucleotides are TGTGCCAGCAGTGAAGCGGGCGTGGGAAGACTAGGCGGTGAGCAGTTCTTC. This encodes CASSEAGVGRLGGEQFF.